The rows below give T cell receptor beta chains drawn from one sample of a study of blood T cell repertoires in COVID-19. The repertoire was sequenced with immunoSEQ multiplex PCR; TCRdb's copy has only in-frame clones and lacks some. Of some 400,000 clones in the sample, roughly 86% were seen once. Sequencing was performed on peripheral blood. The receptors were sampled from a human donor in a cohort sampled during active COVID-19. The CDR3 runs from the conserved cysteine through the conserved F or W. The D gene is left open where the match is weak. Clone size is stated in some rows and not others, as once, few, many or a class when expanded.

v_gene: TRBV6-5; j_gene: TRBJ1-1; d_gene: NA; abundance: NA; CDR3aa: CASSYSGGLNTEAFF; CDR3nt: TGTGCCAGCAGTTACTCGGGGGGGTTGAACACTGAAGCTTTCTTT
v_gene: TRBV12-3/TRBV12-4; j_gene: TRBJ2-1; d_gene: NA; abundance: once; CDR3aa: CASNRELGQEQFF; CDR3nt: TGTGCCAGCAATAGGGAGCTCGGTCAGGAGCAGTTCTTC
v_gene: TRBV7-3; j_gene: TRBJ2-2; d_gene: TRBD2; abundance: NA; CDR3aa: CASSLTRVSGGNTGELFF; CDR3nt: TGTGCCAGCAGCTTAACGCGGGTCAGCGGGGGAAACACCGGGGAGCTGTTTTTT
v_gene: TRBV27; j_gene: TRBJ2-1; d_gene: TRBD2; abundance: few; CDR3aa: CASSALAGVYNEQFF; CDR3nt: TGTGCCAGCAGTGCCTTAGCGGGGGTCTACAATGAGCAGTTCTTC
v_gene: TRBV15; j_gene: TRBJ1-1; d_gene: NA; abundance: NA; CDR3aa: CATSRVALKAFF; CDR3nt: TGTGCCACCAGCAGAGTGGCCTTGAAGGCTTTCTTT
v_gene: TRBV15; j_gene: TRBJ1-6; d_gene: NA; abundance: NA; CDR3aa: CATSRGQNNSPLHF; CDR3nt: TGTGCCACCAGCAGAGGGCAGAATAATTCACCCCTCCACTTT
v_gene: TRBV6-5; j_gene: TRBJ2-1; d_gene: TRBD2; abundance: once; CDR3aa: CASSTSGAGPYEQFF; CDR3nt: TGTGCCAGCAGCACAAGCGGGGCCGGACCGTATGAGCAGTTCTTC
v_gene: TRBV2; j_gene: TRBJ2-1; d_gene: TRBD1; abundance: NA; CDR3aa: CASSEVWGRTGYNEQFF; CDR3nt: TGTGCCAGCAGTGAAGTTTGGGGTCGGACAGGCTACAATGAGCAGTTCTTC
v_gene: TRBV19; j_gene: TRBJ1-2; d_gene: NA; abundance: NA; CDR3aa: CASSIGRELSLSYTF; CDR3nt: TGTGCCAGTAGTATCGGGAGAGAGTTGAGTCTTAGCTACACCTTC
v_gene: TRBV14; j_gene: TRBJ2-1; d_gene: TRBD2; abundance: NA; CDR3aa: CASSQEILAGVSYNEQFF; CDR3nt: TGTGCCAGCAGCCAAGAGATACTAGCGGGAGTCTCCTACAATGAGCAGTTCTTC
v_gene: TRBV30; j_gene: TRBJ2-2; d_gene: NA; abundance: NA; CDR3aa: CAWSVLSSGGELFF; CDR3nt: TGTGCCTGGAGTGTACTATCTTCCGGAGGGGAGCTGTTTTTT
v_gene: TRBV11-2; j_gene: TRBJ2-7; d_gene: NA; abundance: NA; CDR3aa: CASSLDGVAYEQYF; CDR3nt: TGTGCCAGCAGCTTAGACGGGGTTGCCTACGAGCAGTACTTC
v_gene: TRBV9; j_gene: TRBJ2-1; d_gene: TRBD1; abundance: NA; CDR3aa: CASSVRGQGRHEQFF; CDR3nt: TGTGCCAGCAGCGTACGAGGACAGGGGAGGCATGAGCAGTTCTTC
v_gene: TRBV11-3; j_gene: TRBJ2-1; d_gene: TRBD2; abundance: NA; CDR3aa: CASSRTSGRNEQFF; CDR3nt: TGTGCCAGCAGCCGGACTAGCGGGAGAAACGAGCAGTTCTTC
v_gene: TRBV4-1; j_gene: TRBJ2-3; d_gene: NA; abundance: NA; CDR3aa: CASSQGWGGRDTQYF; CDR3nt: TGCGCCAGCAGCCAAGGGTGGGGGGGCAGAGATACGCAGTATTTT
v_gene: TRBV6-5; j_gene: TRBJ2-2; d_gene: TRBD1; abundance: once; CDR3aa: CASKRTGGDAGELFF; CDR3nt: TGTGCCAGCAAGCGGACAGGGGGGGATGCCGGGGAGCTGTTTTTT
v_gene: TRBV21-1; j_gene: TRBJ2-7; d_gene: NA; abundance: few; CDR3aa: CAIKRGASEQYF; CDR3nt: TGTGCCATCAAGCGGGGGGCGTCCGAGCAGTACTTC
v_gene: TRBV4-2; j_gene: TRBJ2-1; d_gene: TRBD2; abundance: once; CDR3aa: CASSQDGQRGAYNEQFF; CDR3nt: TGTGCCAGCAGCCAAGACGGCCAGCGGGGTGCCTACAATGAGCAGTTCTTC
v_gene: TRBV28; j_gene: TRBJ1-6; d_gene: TRBD1; abundance: NA; CDR3aa: CASSGTGTGDSPLHF; CDR3nt: TGTGCCAGCAGTGGGACCGGGACAGGGGATTCACCCCTCCACTTT
v_gene: TRBV5-1; j_gene: TRBJ2-7; d_gene: TRBD1; abundance: NA; CDR3aa: CASSPGGGQDTYEQYF; CDR3nt: TGCGCCAGCAGCCCTGGTGGCGGACAGGATACCTACGAGCAGTACTTC
v_gene: TRBV19; j_gene: TRBJ2-6; d_gene: TRBD1; abundance: NA; CDR3aa: CASSRGQGNSGANVLTF; CDR3nt: TGTGCCAGTAGTAGAGGACAGGGGAACTCTGGGGCCAACGTCCTGACTTTC
v_gene: TRBV19; j_gene: TRBJ1-2; d_gene: NA; abundance: NA; CDR3aa: CASSPSPTGNYGYTF; CDR3nt: TGTGCCAGTAGTCCGTCGCCCACAGGGAACTATGGCTACACCTTC
v_gene: TRBV21-1; j_gene: TRBJ2-7; d_gene: NA; abundance: NA; CDR3aa: CASIPGKGIFYEQYF; CDR3nt: TGTGCCAGCATCCCCGGAAAGGGGATTTTCTACGAGCAGTACTTC
v_gene: TRBV2; j_gene: TRBJ1-6; d_gene: TRBD1; abundance: NA; CDR3aa: CASSERGGRNSPLHF; CDR3nt: TGTGCCAGCAGTGAAAGAGGGGGCCGTAATTCACCCCTCCACTTT
v_gene: TRBV11-2; j_gene: TRBJ2-7; d_gene: NA; abundance: NA; CDR3aa: CASSSDIVRVGSYEQYF; CDR3nt: TGTGCCAGCAGCTCCGACATTGTGAGGGTAGGTTCCTACGAGCAGTACTTC
v_gene: TRBV28; j_gene: TRBJ1-2; d_gene: NA; abundance: once; CDR3aa: CASRQGGGSYGYTF; CDR3nt: TGTGCCAGCAGGCAGGGAGGGGGGTCCTATGGCTACACCTTC
v_gene: TRBV10-1; j_gene: TRBJ2-1; d_gene: NA; abundance: few; CDR3aa: CASSEREHNEQFF; CDR3nt: TGCGCCAGCAGTGAGCGGGAGCACAATGAGCAGTTCTTC
v_gene: TRBV4-1; j_gene: TRBJ2-5; d_gene: NA; abundance: once; CDR3aa: CASSDGGYQETQYF; CDR3nt: TGCGCCAGCAGTGACGGCGGGTACCAAGAGACCCAGTACTTC
v_gene: TRBV4-1; j_gene: TRBJ1-2; d_gene: NA; abundance: once; CDR3aa: CASSQDVRAPTLLNYGYTF; CDR3nt: TGCGCCAGCAGCCAAGATGTCAGGGCCCCGACTCTCCTTAACTATGGCTACACCTTC
v_gene: TRBV7-3; j_gene: TRBJ2-3; d_gene: TRBD2; abundance: NA; CDR3aa: CASSSGLAGGLRNTQYF; CDR3nt: TGTGCCAGCAGCTCCGGACTAGCGGGGGGGCTACGAAATACGCAGTATTTT
v_gene: TRBV7-6; j_gene: TRBJ2-2; d_gene: TRBD1; abundance: NA; CDR3aa: CASSRWGTGGPGELFF; CDR3nt: TGTGCCAGCAGTCGGTGGGGGACAGGGGGTCCCGGGGAGCTGTTTTTT
v_gene: TRBV7-8; j_gene: TRBJ2-3; d_gene: TRBD1; abundance: NA; CDR3aa: CASSLETQTGGDTQYF; CDR3nt: TGTGCCAGCAGCTTAGAAACCCAGACAGGGGGTGATACGCAGTATTTT
v_gene: TRBV5-6; j_gene: TRBJ2-1; d_gene: NA; abundance: NA; CDR3aa: CASSLFLDNEQFF; CDR3nt: TGTGCCAGCAGCTTGTTTCTAGACAATGAGCAGTTCTTC
v_gene: TRBV6-5; j_gene: TRBJ2-3; d_gene: TRBD2; abundance: NA; CDR3aa: CASRSGLAINTQYF; CDR3nt: TGTGCCAGCAGATCGGGACTAGCGATAAATACGCAGTATTTT
v_gene: TRBV13; j_gene: TRBJ1-2; d_gene: NA; abundance: NA; CDR3aa: CANSLGRYPGRSTYGYTF; CDR3nt: TGTGCCAACAGCTTAGGCCGGTATCCAGGGCGATCTACCTATGGCTACACCTTC
v_gene: TRBV10-3; j_gene: TRBJ2-7; d_gene: TRBD1; abundance: NA; CDR3aa: CAIKGTGNYEQYF; CDR3nt: TGTGCCATCAAGGGGACAGGGAACTACGAGCAGTACTTC
v_gene: TRBV9; j_gene: TRBJ1-5; d_gene: TRBD1; abundance: NA; CDR3aa: CASSVEAGGYGSQPQHF; CDR3nt: TGTGCCAGCAGCGTAGAGGCAGGGGGCTATGGTAGTCAGCCCCAGCATTTT
v_gene: TRBV5-1; j_gene: TRBJ1-1; d_gene: TRBD1; abundance: once; CDR3aa: CASSPPRQGAMTEAFF; CDR3nt: TGCGCCAGCAGCCCCCCCCGACAGGGGGCGATGACTGAAGCTTTCTTT
v_gene: TRBV30; j_gene: TRBJ1-2; d_gene: TRBD1; abundance: NA; CDR3aa: CAWSGQGAPGGYTF; CDR3nt: TGTGCCTGGTCAGGACAGGGGGCTCCTGGTGGCTACACCTTC
v_gene: TRBV15; j_gene: TRBJ2-1; d_gene: TRBD2; abundance: once; CDR3aa: CATSKDSGDYNEQFF; CDR3nt: TGTGCCACCAGCAAAGATAGCGGGGACTACAATGAGCAGTTCTTC
v_gene: TRBV6-5; j_gene: TRBJ2-1; d_gene: TRBD2; abundance: NA; CDR3aa: CASSYTGPGTGGQFF; CDR3nt: TGTGCCAGCAGTTACACGGGCCCCGGGACGGGGGGGCAGTTCTTC
v_gene: TRBV29-1; j_gene: TRBJ1-1; d_gene: NA; abundance: few; CDR3aa: CSAQAQGGNTEAFF; CDR3nt: TGCAGCGCCCAAGCGCAGGGCGGGAACACTGAAGCTTTCTTT
v_gene: TRBV6-5; j_gene: TRBJ2-7; d_gene: TRBD2; abundance: few; CDR3aa: CASSPLARVEQYF; CDR3nt: TGTGCCAGCAGTCCACTAGCGCGAGTCGAGCAGTACTTC
v_gene: TRBV7-9; j_gene: TRBJ2-7; d_gene: NA; abundance: NA; CDR3aa: CASSYDTGIYEQYF; CDR3nt: TGTGCCAGCAGCTACGATACAGGGATCTACGAGCAGTACTTC
v_gene: TRBV5-1; j_gene: TRBJ1-2; d_gene: NA; abundance: NA; CDR3aa: CASSLDRELYGYTF; CDR3nt: TGCGCCAGCAGCTTGGACCGGGAACTCTATGGCTACACCTTC
v_gene: TRBV20-1; j_gene: TRBJ2-3; d_gene: TRBD1; abundance: many; CDR3aa: CSAGQGGTQYF; CDR3nt: TGCAGTGCGGGACAGGGGGGGACGCAGTATTTT
v_gene: TRBV6-5; j_gene: TRBJ2-7; d_gene: NA; abundance: NA; CDR3aa: CASSCLKGLGEQYF; CDR3nt: TGTGCCAGCAGTTGCCTCAAGGGGTTAGGCGAGCAGTACTTC
v_gene: TRBV5-5; j_gene: TRBJ2-2; d_gene: NA; abundance: NA; CDR3aa: CASSYPGYGELFF; CDR3nt: TGTGCCAGCAGCTACCCAGGGTACGGGGAGCTGTTTTTT
v_gene: TRBV4-2; j_gene: TRBJ1-4; d_gene: NA; abundance: NA; CDR3aa: CASSQDIPAGQLIEKLFF; CDR3nt: TGTGCCAGCAGCCAAGATATCCCGGCGGGGCAACTAATTGAAAAACTGTTTTTT
v_gene: TRBV19; j_gene: TRBJ2-1; d_gene: NA; abundance: NA; CDR3aa: CASSLGTGVGEQFF; CDR3nt: TGTGCCAGTAGTTTAGGAACAGGAGTTGGTGAGCAGTTCTTC
v_gene: TRBV4-1; j_gene: TRBJ1-3; d_gene: TRBD1; abundance: NA; CDR3aa: CASSQDRTGGSGNTIYF; CDR3nt: TGCGCCAGCAGCCAAGATAGGACAGGGGGCTCTGGAAACACCATATATTTT
v_gene: TRBV5-1; j_gene: TRBJ1-4; d_gene: NA; abundance: NA; CDR3aa: CASRRGTTNEKLFF; CDR3nt: TGCGCCAGCCGTCGGGGGACAACTAATGAAAAACTGTTTTTT
v_gene: TRBV2; j_gene: TRBJ2-3; d_gene: NA; abundance: NA; CDR3aa: CASSERQGSTDTQYF; CDR3nt: TGTGCCAGCAGTGAGAGGCAGGGAAGCACAGATACGCAGTATTTT
v_gene: TRBV11-2; j_gene: TRBJ2-1; d_gene: TRBD2; abundance: NA; CDR3aa: CASSQPPGLADGGGNEQFF; CDR3nt: TGTGCCAGCAGCCAACCGCCGGGACTAGCGGATGGAGGAGGCAATGAGCAGTTCTTC
v_gene: TRBV19; j_gene: TRBJ1-5; d_gene: NA; abundance: NA; CDR3aa: CASRPTGDDQPQHF; CDR3nt: TGTGCCAGCCGTCCTACGGGGGACGATCAGCCCCAGCATTTT
v_gene: TRBV27; j_gene: TRBJ1-2; d_gene: NA; abundance: many; CDR3aa: CASSPNRDNYGYTF; CDR3nt: TGTGCCAGCAGTCCAAACAGGGATAACTATGGCTACACCTTC
v_gene: TRBV28; j_gene: TRBJ2-7; d_gene: TRBD1; abundance: NA; CDR3aa: CASSYPGTGIYEQYF; CDR3nt: TGTGCCAGCTCCTATCCCGGGACAGGGATCTACGAGCAGTACTTC
v_gene: TRBV6-1; j_gene: TRBJ1-2; d_gene: NA; abundance: NA; CDR3aa: CASSELGQGYTF; CDR3nt: TGTGCCAGCAGTGAATTGGGGCAAGGCTACACCTTC